This T cell receptor (beta chain) was recovered during a study of CD8 T cells in Susac syndrome. Regarding this clonotype: Its cognate antigen is unknown.

Sequencing of TCR beta covered CD8+ and CD4+ T cells obtained from blood. Negative isolation was applied to CD8+ and CD4+ T cells, and FACS enrichment was applied to TEMRA cells. Random hexamers served to reverse transcribe roughly 0.5 to 1 ug RNA. immunoSEQ multiplex PCR amplified TCR beta CDR3 across 54 Vbeta, 13 Jbeta. TCRdb recomputed calls from the immunoSEQ multiplex PCR reads with MiXCR, one row per CDR3 protein. The sample contains roughly 140,000 distinct CDR3 sequences, approximately 96% of which appear only once. Study-wide points: A relatively small number of individuals underwent TCR sequencing and HLA analysis.

The CDR3 is made up of 16 amino acids. Germline lookup yields CDR1 MNHEY and CDR2 SMNVEV (reference sequence). After removal of 6 bases from V and 7 bases from J, the junction contained 15 bases not matched to a gene. The chain joins TRBV27 to TRBJ2-1, with 7 bases lining up with TRBD1. This receptor was obtained from a human donor with multiple sclerosis. The material sequenced was CD8+ T cells from PBMCs. The CDR3 DNA is TGTGCCAGCAGCGCGGCCCAGGGACAGTATCGGAATGAGCAGTTCTTC. Amino acid sequence: CASSAAQGQYRNEQFF.